These 22 T cell receptor beta chains came from one sample sequenced in a study of Graves' ophthalmopathy and Graves' hyperthyroidism. RNA transcripts were the source from which TCR beta CDR3 regions were amplified. Investigators did first-round RT-PCR with HTBI primers, then second-round multiplex PCR. Each CDR3 protein is one row after TCRdb ran MiXCR on the multiplex PCR reads. The sample has a few hundred thousand distinct CDR3 sequences, about a fifth seen once; the top ten hold about 40%. Sequenced material: peripheral blood. These receptors originate from a woman aged 45-65 years with Graves' ophthalmopathy.

The CDR3: CASGDMAPTGWNNQPQHF. The DNA for the CDR3 is TGTGCCAGCGGGGATATGGCACCGACTGGATGGAACAATCAGCCCCAGCATTTT. The chain carries TRBV28 and TRBJ1-5, with D uncertain. Per the germline V gene, CDR1 is MDHEN and CDR2 is SYDVKM. This CDR3 has 18 amino acids. Trimming removed 8 bases at V and 3 bases at J, with 26 bases between.

This clonotype showed up many times. The chain combines TRBV5-5 with TRBJ1-3; TRBD1 is a possible D gene (6 bases). Germline CDR1 reads SGHKS; CDR2 reads YYEKEE (reference sequence). The CDR3 loop spans 16 amino acids. V dropped 7 bases and J dropped 3 bases, with 20 bases sitting between them. CDR3 region: CASSTNRDRNGNTIYF. CDR3 DNA sequence: TGTGCCAGCTCAACGAACAGGGATAGAAATGGAAACACCATATATTTT.

In this sample, this clonotype turned up many times. The chain has TRBV19 and TRBJ1-3, with D unresolved. CDR3 length: 13 residues. V was pared by 10 bases and J by 2 bases, with 12 bases between. Germline V lookup: CDR1 LNHDA, CDR2 SQIVND (reference sequence). The CDR3 sequence is CATTSRAGNTIYF. DNA for the CDR3: TGTGCCACCACCTCCCGGGCTGGAAACACCATATATTTT. The full variable domain, in which reference TRBV19 and TRBJ1-3 provide the parts outside the CDR3, is DGGITQSPKYLFRKEGQNVTLSCEQNLNHDAMYWYRQDPGQGLRLIYYSQIVNDFQKGDIAEGYSVSREKKESFPLTVTSAQKNPTAFYLCATTSRAGNTIYFGEGSWLTVV.

The chain joins TRBV5-1 to TRBJ2-2; D is uncertain. This CDR3 comprises 13 residues. CDR1 and CDR2 from the germline V gene are SGHRS and YFSETQ. The ends were cut back, 7 bases at V and 4 bases at J, with 11 bases in the middle. CDR3 amino acids: CASSIWGTGELFF. CDR3 nucleotides: TGCGCCAGCTCAATCTGGGGCACCGGGGAGCTGTTTTTT.

The genes are TRBV19 and TRBJ2-2, with 10 nucleotides matching TRBD2. The germline V gene encodes CDR1 LNHDA and CDR2 SQIVND (reference sequence). Germline trimming cut 7 bases from V and 6 bases from J; bases unmatched to any gene: 5. This CDR3 is built from 14 residues. CDR3 in DNA: TGTGCCAGTAAAGAGCGGGAGGGTTCCGGGGAGCTGTTTTTT. Translating it yields CASKEREGSGELFF.

The table lists this clonotype with many counts. The chain uses TRBV7-3 and TRBJ2-5; TRBD1 matches 7 bases. The CDR3 sequence is 19 residues long. J was trimmed by 5 bases and V by 4 bases; bases with no gene match: 22. CDR1 and CDR2 (germline): SGHTA, FQGTGA. The CDR3, as DNA: TGTGCCAGCAGCTCCAATGGGGCAAGGACAGGAGTTGAAAGTGAGACCCAGTACTTC. Protein sequence: CASSSNGARTGVESETQYF.

The sample holds many counts of this clonotype. DNA of the CDR3: TGTGCCAGCAGTGAAGCCAGGGGAGGAGAGGCTTTCTTT. Translated: CASSEARGGEAFF. The chain combines TRBV6-1 with TRBJ1-1; maybe TRBD1 (6 bases). Trimming left V 0 bases short and J 11 bases short, with 13 bases between. CDR1 and CDR2 from the germline V gene are MNHNS and SASEGT. This CDR3 has 13 amino acids.

The CDR3 loop reads CASSLPGGTQHF. The CDR3, as DNA: TGTGCCAGCAGCCTTCCGGGAGGGACCCAGCATTTT. The rearrangement joins TRBV27 to TRBJ1-5; D not resolved. This CDR3 is built from 12 residues. Germline V CDR1 and CDR2: MNHEY, SMNVEV (reference sequence). Trimming left V 6 bases short and J 11 bases short, with 14 bases between.

This rearrangement joins TRBV12-3 or TRBV12-4 to TRBJ2-1; 9 bases are a match to TRBD2. This CDR3 comprises 15 residues. J lost 6 bases, V lost 4 bases, and 7 bases had no gene match. CDR3 nucleotides: TGTGCCAGCAGTTCACCGGGACTAGCATTCAATGAGCAGTTCTTC. Translating it yields CASSSPGLAFNEQFF.

This clonotype was seen more than once but under ten times. V and J are TRBV7-9 and TRBJ2-7; D call uncertain. The V and J ends lost 3 bases and 2 bases respectively, with 8 bases between them. CDR1 is SEHNR and CDR2 is FQNEAQ in the germline V gene (reference sequence). The CDR3 has 13 amino acids. The CDR3 loop is CASSLGFAYEQYF. In DNA form, the CDR3 reads TGTGCCAGCAGCTTGGGTTTTGCCTACGAGCAGTACTTC.

The sample holds many counts of this clonotype. The chain joins TRBV12-3 or TRBV12-4 to TRBJ1-5, with TRBD1 identical over 7 bases. With V trimmed by 2 bases and J by 7 bases, 2 bases remained unmatched. The CDR3 runs 13 residues. CDR3: CASSLMGQQPQHF. The CDR3 DNA follows: TGTGCCAGCAGTTTAATGGGACAGCAGCCCCAGCATTTT.

At least ten counts were recorded for this clonotype. The rearrangement joins TRBV12-3 or TRBV12-4 to TRBJ2-7; D perhaps matches TRBD2 (5 bases). The V end lost 2 bases, the J end lost 4 bases, and 9 bases lay between the germline ends. The CDR3 is 13 residues long. As DNA, the CDR3 is TGTGCCAGCAGTTTAAGCGGTCGTTACGAGCAGTACTTC. Encoded protein: CASSLSGRYEQYF.

With respect to this clonotype: At one boundary the junction diverges from the germline segment, which might be a read error. The rearrangement joins TRBV12-5 to TRBJ1-2, with D unresolved. Germline V gene lookup returns CDR1 LGHNT and CDR2 FRNRAP. CDR3 length: 14 amino acids. The CDR3 region has the DNA TGTGCTAGTGGTTTGATAGGGATCTTAAATGGCTACATCTTC. This gives the protein CASGLIGILNGYIF.

The rearrangement links TRBV7-9 to TRBJ1-5, with no clear D. This CDR3 comprises 14 residues. V lost 4 bases, J lost 4 bases, and 11 bases lay in between. Germline CDR1 and CDR2: SEHNR and FQNEAQ (reference sequence). CDR3 nucleotides: TGTGCCAGCAGCTCTGGTCTACAGAATCAGCCCCAGCATTTT. Translating gives CASSSGLQNQPQHF.

At least ten counts were recorded for this clonotype. The chain has TRBV7-6 and TRBJ2-2, with a possible D match to TRBD2 (5 bases). The CDR3 is made up of 12 amino acids. CDR1 SGHVS and CDR2 FNYEAQ come from the germline V gene. V was shortened by 8 bases and J by 5 bases, with 9 bases between the two germline ends. CDR3 region: CASGPGTGELFF. The DNA of the CDR3 is TGTGCCAGCGGCCCGGGGACCGGGGAGCTGTTTTTT.

The chain has TRBV6-1 and TRBJ1-2, with 9 bases lining up with TRBD1. Germline CDR1 and CDR2: MNHNS and SASEGT. The CDR3 runs 15 residues. Trimming took 3 bases from V and 8 from J; bases not matched to a gene: 10. The CDR3 DNA sequence: TGTGCCAGCAGTGACGGGGGACAGGGAAACTTAGGCTACACCTTC. This encodes CASSDGGQGNLGYTF.

This clonotype was recorded many times. V gene TRBV2 combines with J gene TRBJ2-7; 9 bases match TRBD1. CDR1 is SNHLY and CDR2 is FYNNEI in the germline V gene. Trimming removed 6 bases from V and 0 bases from J; junction bases left unmatched: 3. The CDR3 runs to 14 residues. The CDR3 sequence: CASRGTGSSYEQYF. The CDR3 DNA follows: TGTGCCAGCAGGGGGACAGGGAGCTCCTACGAGCAGTACTTC.

A few counts support this clonotype. This sequence may be a read error, since a much larger clone differs from it by one base. The chain is built from TRBV20-1 and TRBJ2-2, with TRBD2 identical over 10 bases. The CDR3 totals 16 residues. Germline assignment: CDR1 DFQATT and CDR2 SNEGSKA (reference sequence). The V and J ends lost 7 bases and 5 bases, in that order; junction bases with no gene match: 13. In nucleotides, the CDR3 is TGCAGTGTCCAAACTAGCGGGGAAGGAAAGACCGGGGAGCTGTTTTTT. This translates into CSVQTSGEGKTGELFF.

This clonotype was detected many times. CDR3 bases: TGCAGTGCTACCAAACAGGGGCGCACCGGGGAGCTGTTTTTT. As protein: CSATKQGRTGELFF. This rearrangement joins TRBV20-1 to TRBJ2-2, with 7 bases lining up with TRBD1. The length of the CDR3 is 14 residues. CDR1 and CDR2 (germline): DFQATT, SNEGSKA (reference sequence). V dropped 4 bases and J dropped 4; count of bases not matched to a gene: 6.

At least ten counts were recorded for this clonotype. The J gene is TRBJ2-2, the V gene TRBV11-1; the D gene is possibly TRBD1 (5 bases). Germline V gives CDR1 SGHAT, CDR2 FQDESV (reference sequence). V lost 4 bases and J lost 0, with 12 bases in between. The CDR3 has 16 residues. The CDR3 region is CASSSQDTSNTGELFF. The CDR3 DNA is TGTGCCAGCAGCTCACAGGACACCTCGAACACCGGGGAGCTGTTTTTT.

There are many counts of this clonotype. The CDR3 nucleotides read TGTGCCAGCAGCTTGGGGATAGACAGGGAGGGGGAAAAGACCCAGTACTTC. Amino acids: CASSLGIDREGEKTQYF. This chain uses TRBV7-6 with TRBJ2-5; D assignment may be TRBD1 or TRBD2 (7 bases each). The CDR3 consists of 17 residues. CDR1 is SGHVS, CDR2 FNYEAQ, per germline. Trimming took off 3 bases at V and 6 bases at J, with 23 bases between the two ends.

This clonotype showed up many times. The V call is TRBV30, the J call TRBJ2-5; TRBD1 agrees at 9 bases. CDR3 length: 13 amino acids. Germline-derived CDR1 and CDR2 are GTSNPN and SVGIG (reference sequence). Losses at the gene ends were 0 bases for V and 5 bases for J; bases not matched to a gene: 1. The CDR3 is CAWSVDRGETQYF. CDR3 DNA sequence: TGTGCCTGGAGTGTAGACAGGGGGGAGACCCAGTACTTC.